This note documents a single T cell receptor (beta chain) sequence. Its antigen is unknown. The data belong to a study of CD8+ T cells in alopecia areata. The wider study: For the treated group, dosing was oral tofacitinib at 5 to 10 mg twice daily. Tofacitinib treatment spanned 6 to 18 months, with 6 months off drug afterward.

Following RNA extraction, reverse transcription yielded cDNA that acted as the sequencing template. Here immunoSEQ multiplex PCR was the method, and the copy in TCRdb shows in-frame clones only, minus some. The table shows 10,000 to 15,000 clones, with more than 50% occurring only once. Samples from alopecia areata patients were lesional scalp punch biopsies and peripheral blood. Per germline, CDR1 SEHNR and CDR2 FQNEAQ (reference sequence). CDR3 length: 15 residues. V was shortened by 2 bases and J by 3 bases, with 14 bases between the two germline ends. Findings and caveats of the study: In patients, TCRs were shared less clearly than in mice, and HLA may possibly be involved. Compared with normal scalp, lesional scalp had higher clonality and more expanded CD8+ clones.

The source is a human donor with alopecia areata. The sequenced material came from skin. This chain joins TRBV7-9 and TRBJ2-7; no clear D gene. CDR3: CASSLYGVGDYEQYF. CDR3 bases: TGTGCCAGCAGCTTATATGGCGTTGGGGACTACGAGCAGTACTTC.